What follows are 19 T cell receptor beta chains derived from one specimen sequenced in a study of blood T cell repertoires in COVID-19. The method was immunoSEQ multiplex PCR; TCRdb's version includes in-frame clones alone and lacks a portion of them. The sample lists approximately 490,000 clones, about nine tenths occurring once. Sequencing used PBMCs or T cells enriched from blood (not recorded which). All receptors come from a woman aged 18-29 years who had recovered from COVID-19.

The chain links TRBV6-5 to TRBJ2-7; 11 positions agree with TRBD1. The CDR3 is 16 residues long. The germline V gene encodes CDR1 MNHEY and CDR2 SVGAGI. Germline trimming cut 0 bases from V and 6 bases from J; bases unmatched to any gene: 7. The CDR3 loop is CASSYSPGQGVPEQYF. The DNA of the CDR3 is TGTGCCAGCAGTTACTCGCCGGGACAGGGGGTTCCCGAGCAGTACTTC.

The CDR3 loop reads CASSSDRGGSYEQYF. CDR3 bases: TGTGCCAGCAGCTCGGACAGGGGAGGGTCCTACGAGCAGTACTTC. This rearrangement joins TRBV6-5 to TRBJ2-7; 9 bases fit TRBD1. The CDR3 contains 15 residues. In germline, CDR1 is MNHEY, CDR2 SVGAGI. J was trimmed by 1 base and V by 6 bases; bases with no gene match: 7.

The V call is TRBV7-3, the J call TRBJ1-2; tentatively, D is TRBD1 (6 bases). The V gene lost 4 bases and the J gene lost 7 bases, with 13 bases spanning the gap. This CDR3 region has 13 residues. Per germline, CDR1 SGHTA and CDR2 FQGTGA. The CDR3 sequence is CASSSQGIGGYTF. In DNA, the CDR3 is TGTGCCAGCAGCTCACAGGGAATTGGTGGCTACACCTTC.

This clone was seen a handful of times. V is TRBV24-1 and J is TRBJ2-3; 8 nucleotides agree with TRBD2. The trim removed 2 bases at V and 4 bases at J, leaving 1 base unmatched. CDR1 and CDR2 from the germline V gene are KGHDR and SFDVKD. The CDR3 length is 14 residues. For the CDR3, the DNA is TGTGCCACCAGTGATTACGGGGGGGCAGATACGCAGTATTTT. Translating it yields CATSDYGGADTQYF.

Here the CDR3 DNA reads TGTGCCAGCAGCGGCGGAGGCACGGCGACCTACGAGCAGTACTTC. This gives the protein CASSGGGTATYEQYF. The chain has TRBV11-2 and TRBJ2-7; TRBD2 is a possible D gene (5 bases). V was pared by 5 bases and J by 2 bases, with 16 bases between. CDR1 and CDR2 from the germline V gene are SGHAT and FQNNGV. The length of the CDR3 is 15 residues.

This clone was seen a handful of times. The chain links TRBV30 to TRBJ2-1; no reliable D call. Germline CDR1 and CDR2: GTSNPN and SVGIG (reference sequence). The CDR3 contains 16 residues. With 0 bases removed from V and 4 bases from J, the gap between germline ends came to 16 bases. Here the CDR3 DNA reads TGTGCCTGGAGTGTATACCTCCTAGATGAATACAATGAGCAGTTCTTC. As protein: CAWSVYLLDEYNEQFF.

The genes are TRBV30 and TRBJ2-3; D not resolved. This CDR3 is built from 11 residues. Between the trimmed V and J ends, which lost 1 base and 4 bases, there was a span of 3 bases. Germline CDR1 GTSNPN, CDR2 SVGIG (reference sequence). The CDR3 region is CAWSAADTQYF. CDR3 in DNA: TGTGCCTGGAGTGCAGCAGATACGCAGTATTTT.

The chain links TRBV27 to TRBJ1-5; tentatively, D is TRBD1 (6 bases). With 5 bases removed from V and 1 base from J, the gap between germline ends came to 18 bases. This CDR3 contains 17 residues. Germline values: CDR1 MNHEY, CDR2 SMNVEV (reference sequence). The DNA of the CDR3 is TGTGCCAGCAGTCCACTTCAGGGGTTTGTAAGCAATCAGCCCCAGCATTTT. Residues: CASSPLQGFVSNQPQHF.

V gene TRBV9 combines with J gene TRBJ2-1, with 8 nucleotides matching TRBD1. The CDR3 is 14 residues long. CDR1 and CDR2 (germline): SGDLS, YYNGEE. V lost 3 bases, J lost 8 bases, and 7 bases stayed unmatched. The CDR3 nucleotides read TGTGCCAGCAGCGCCATCGGACAGGGAGATGAGCAGTTCTTC. It yields the protein CASSAIGQGDEQFF.

The chain joins TRBV29-1 to TRBJ2-5, with 10 bases fitting TRBD2. The CDR3 extends over 13 amino acids. Germline V gene sequence: CDR1 SQVTM, CDR2 ANQGSEA. The V segment lost 5 bases and the J segment 5 bases; nucleotides outside the gene matches: 5. CDR3 amino acids: CSVQAGGKETQYF. The CDR3 DNA follows: TGCAGCGTTCAAGCGGGGGGGAAGGAGACCCAGTACTTC.

The J gene is TRBJ1-2, the V gene TRBV5-1; D is unresolved. V lost 1 base and J lost 4, with 11 bases in between. Germline V gives CDR1 SGHRS, CDR2 YFSETQ. This CDR3 comprises 14 residues. In DNA form, the CDR3 reads TGCGCCAGCAGCTTGTTAGAGAATACCTATGGCTACACCTTC. Amino acids: CASSLLENTYGYTF.

As for this clone: This specimen includes other DNA sequences encoding the same CDR3. This sequence joins TRBV6-1 and TRBJ1-2; the D gene is possibly TRBD1 (6 bases). The V end lost 2 bases, the J end lost 8 bases, and 12 bases lay between the germline ends. CDR3 length: 13 residues. CDR1 and CDR2 (germline): MNHNS, SASEGT. This CDR3 is CASSESQGDGYTF. The CDR3, as DNA: TGTGCCAGCAGTGAATCACAGGGCGACGGCTACACCTTC.

The V and J genes are TRBV30 and TRBJ1-4, with TRBD1 matching over 9 bases. Germline CDR1 GTSNPN, CDR2 SVGIG (reference sequence). V dropped 4 bases and J dropped 9; count of bases not matched to a gene: 6. This CDR3 comprises 13 residues. CDR3 in amino acids: CAWTPGQGQKLFF. The CDR3 DNA reads as TGTGCCTGGACCCCGGGACAGGGCCAAAAACTGTTTTTT.

The V and J genes are TRBV14 and TRBJ2-7; weak D call: TRBD2 (6 bases). The CDR3 length is 12 residues. Germline V gene sequence: CDR1 SGHDN, CDR2 FVKESK. Trimming shortened V by 3 bases and J by 3 bases, and 6 bases separated the two germline ends. CDR3 coding DNA: TGTGCCAGCAGCCACGGGGGCTACGAGCAGTACTTC. Its translation is CASSHGGYEQYF.

This clone has a single count. This rearrangement joins TRBV7-9 to TRBJ2-2; TRBD1 agrees at 7 bases. Germline V gene data show CDR1 as SEHNR and CDR2 as FQNEAQ (reference sequence). Losses at the gene ends were 5 bases for V and 5 bases for J; bases not matched to a gene: 17. The CDR3 runs to 18 residues. CDR3 region: CASSRPVDGDRSTGELFF. CDR3 sequence (DNA): TGTGCCAGCAGCCGCCCGGTAGATGGGGACAGATCAACCGGGGAGCTGTTTTTT.

This clone was seen a single time. The rearrangement links TRBV11-1 to TRBJ2-1; TRBD1 agrees at 7 bases. Germline loops: CDR1 SGHAT, CDR2 FQDESV (reference sequence). This CDR3 spans 14 amino acids. Germline trimming cut 7 bases from V and 5 bases from J; bases unmatched to any gene: 8. The CDR3 loop reads CASTRDRLNNEQFF. CDR3 sequence (DNA): TGTGCCAGCACCCGGGACAGACTAAACAATGAGCAGTTCTTC. The whole variable domain, remainder taken from reference TRBV11-1 and TRBJ2-1, is EAEVAQSPRYKITEKSQAVAFWCDPISGHATLYWYRQILGQGPELLVQFQDESVVDDSQLPKDRFSAERLKGVDSTLKIQPAELGDSAMYLCASTRDRLNNEQFFGPGTRLTVL.

This clone was recorded a few times. V gene TRBV11-2 combines with J gene TRBJ2-5; TRBD1 agrees at 8 bases. Germline loops: CDR1 SGHAT, CDR2 FQNNGV. This CDR3 spans 15 amino acids. Losses at the gene ends were 2 bases for V and 5 bases for J; bases not matched to a gene: 7. CDR3 in amino acids: CASSLSRGRAETQYF. CDR3 DNA: TGTGCCAGCAGCTTAAGCAGGGGGCGGGCGGAGACCCAGTACTTC.

This chain connects TRBV11-3 to TRBJ2-2; tentatively, D is TRBD2 (5 bases). The CDR3 totals 12 residues. V shed 5 bases and J shed 7 bases, with 8 bases lying between them. Germline V gene lookup returns CDR1 SGHNT and CDR2 YENEEA. The CDR3 region has the DNA TGTGCCAGCAGCCTTGAGGGCGGGGAGCTGTTTTTT. Translation gives CASSLEGGELFF.

The gene calls are TRBV6-5 and TRBJ2-3; tentative D call: TRBD2 (6 bases). Trimming removed 2 bases from V and 4 bases from J, with 7 bases in between. CDR3 length: 13 residues. Germline assignment: CDR1 MNHEY and CDR2 SVGAGI. Here the CDR3 DNA reads TGTGCCAGCAGTTACACGGGGGCAGATACGCAGTATTTT. Translation: CASSYTGADTQYF.